The 32 T cell receptor beta chains below all came from one sample that was sequenced in a study of shared clonotypes between healthy human individuals (dated by TCRdb to 2018 to 2021). Libraries were built with the immunoSEQ multiplex PCR assay. The immuneACCESS repertoire file appears here via TCRdb, limited to in-frame rearrangements. These files lack a portion of the clones; in checked studies, under half of the deficit traces to unresolved V genes, and the cause of the others is not known. This sample comprises 1.4 million or so clones, approximately 98.5% of them detected only once. The ten largest clones capture approximately 0.4% of the sample. Sample: naive CD4+ T cells sorted from blood. The cell subset or site label, read with the paper, signifies: CD45RA+ positively selected. These receptors were collected from a young man in good health.

The chain uses TRBV9 and TRBJ1-3; D unclear. The length of the CDR3 is 12 residues. Germline values: CDR1 SGDLS, CDR2 YYNGEE. The V gene lost 2 bases and the J gene lost 4 bases, with 4 bases spanning the gap. The CDR3 sequence: CASSVIGNTIYF. CDR3 DNA sequence: TGTGCCAGCAGCGTCATAGGAAACACCATATATTTT.

The gene calls are TRBV9 and TRBJ1-1; D may be TRBD1 (6 bases). V was cut by 0 bases and J by 0 bases, with 15 bases left in between. CDR3 length: 17 amino acids. The germline V gene has CDR1 SGDLS and CDR2 YYNGEE. CDR3 protein: CASSVDGTGTMNTEAFF. CDR3 bases: TGTGCCAGCAGCGTAGATGGTACAGGGACGATGAACACTGAAGCTTTCTTT.

The J gene is TRBJ2-3, the V gene TRBV14; 7 bases line up with TRBD2. Germline V lookup: CDR1 SGHDN, CDR2 FVKESK. J gave up 0 bases and V 4 bases, and 4 bases lay outside the gene matches. This CDR3 spans 15 amino acids. CDR3 protein: CASSRGSSSTDTQYF. The CDR3 region has the DNA TGTGCCAGCAGCCGCGGGAGTTCTAGCACAGATACGCAGTATTTT. The entire variable domain, with the rest obtained from reference TRBV14 and TRBJ2-3, is as follows: EAGVTQFPSHSVIEKGQTVTLRCDPISGHDNLYWYRRVMGKEIKFLLHFVKESKQDESGMPNNRFLAERTGGTYSTLKVQPAELEDSGVYFCASSRGSSSTDTQYFGPGTRLTVL.

In its sample, this clone was seen once. This same CDR3 is encoded by further DNA sequences in the sample. J is TRBJ1-2 and V is TRBV7-2; no clear D. V was shortened by 2 bases and J by 4 bases, with 5 bases between the two germline ends. The CDR3 is made up of 12 amino acids. In germline, CDR1 is SGHTA, CDR2 FQGNSA. CDR3 sequence reads: CASSLSGYGYTF. CDR3 bases: TGTGCCAGCAGCTTAAGTGGCTATGGCTACACCTTC.

The chain has TRBV7-2 and TRBJ2-1, with D unclear. Germline-derived CDR1 and CDR2 are SGHTA and FQGNSA. With 4 bases removed from V and 7 bases from J, the gap between germline ends came to 11 bases. The length of the CDR3 is 13 residues. This chain's CDR3 is CASSYPVVNEQFF. DNA of the CDR3: TGTGCCAGCAGCTACCCGGTGGTTAATGAGCAGTTCTTC. Full variable domain (remainder filled in from reference TRBV7-2 and TRBJ2-1): GAGVSQSPSNKVTEKGKDVELRCDPISGHTALYWYRQSLGQGLEFLIYFQGNSAPDKSGLPSDRFSAERTGGSVSTLTIQRTQQEDSAVYLCASSYPVVNEQFFGPGTRLTVL.

The chain is built from TRBV19 and TRBJ2-5, with D unclear. The V gene's germline CDR1 is LNHDA and CDR2 SQIVND (reference sequence). V dropped 3 bases and J dropped 5 bases, with 10 bases sitting between them. This CDR3 has 13 residues. CDR3 region: CASSISPLETQYF. CDR3 DNA: TGTGCCAGTAGTATCAGTCCTTTGGAGACCCAGTACTTC.

The chain carries TRBV7-9 and TRBJ1-4, with TRBD1 matching 7 bases. V lost 3 bases and J lost 8; bases outside the gene matches: 3. Germline V gene data show CDR1 as SEHNR and CDR2 as FQNEAQ (reference sequence). The CDR3 length is 13 residues. CDR3 bases: TGTGCCAGCAGCTTTCTGACAGGGGAAAAACTGTTTTTT. Protein: CASSFLTGEKLFF. The entire variable domain, with the rest obtained from reference TRBV7-9 and TRBJ1-4, is as follows: DTGVSQNPRHKITKRGQNVTFRCDPISEHNRLYWYRQTLGQGPEFLTYFQNEAQLEKSRLLSDRFSAERPKGSFSTLEIQRTEQGDSAMYLCASSFLTGEKLFFGSGTQLSVL.

This chain connects TRBV29-1 to TRBJ2-5, with 10 nucleotides matching TRBD2. This CDR3 is built from 14 residues. The V gene's germline CDR1 is SQVTM and CDR2 ANQGSEA. Trimming took 5 bases from V and 4 from J; bases not matched to a gene: 7. This chain's CDR3 is CSVRGRLAGETQYF. CDR3 DNA: TGCAGCGTTCGAGGAAGACTAGCGGGAGAGACCCAGTACTTC.

This sequence joins TRBV4-3 and TRBJ2-2; weak D call: TRBD1 (6 bases). Germline V gives CDR1 LGHNA, CDR2 YSLEER. Trimming pared 2 bases from V and 6 bases from J, leaving 10 bases between. This CDR3 region has 14 residues. The CDR3 DNA sequence: TGCGCCAGCAGCCAAACAGGGTTCCCCGGGGAGCTGTTTTTT. Protein: CASSQTGFPGELFF.

The chain recombines TRBV18 with TRBJ1-4; perhaps TRBD1 as D (5 bases). Germline CDR1 KGHSH, CDR2 LQKENI. This CDR3 spans 14 amino acids. V lost 6 bases to trimming and J lost 2 bases, with 10 bases between them. The CDR3 protein is CASSTDSTNEKLFF. In DNA, the CDR3 is TGTGCCAGCTCTACAGACAGCACTAATGAAAAACTGTTTTTT.

This rearrangement joins TRBV7-9 to TRBJ2-1; 11 bases fit TRBD2. Germline CDR1 and CDR2: SEHNR and FQNEAQ (reference sequence). The trim removed 6 bases at V and 1 base at J, leaving 5 bases unmatched. CDR3 size: 16 residues. This chain's CDR3 is CASSSGRASSYNEQFF. The CDR3 region has the DNA TGTGCCAGCAGTAGCGGGAGGGCCTCATCCTACAATGAGCAGTTCTTC. Full variable domain (outside the CDR3, taken from reference TRBV7-9 and TRBJ2-1): DTGVSQNPRHKITKRGQNVTFRCDPISEHNRLYWYRQTLGQGPEFLTYFQNEAQLEKSRLLSDRFSAERPKGSFSTLEIQRTEQGDSAMYLCASSSGRASSYNEQFFGPGTRLTVL.

The V gene is TRBV28, the J gene TRBJ1-1, with D hard to call. Germline V gene sequence: CDR1 MDHEN, CDR2 SYDVKM. The CDR3 runs to 16 residues. V lost 6 bases, J lost 4 bases, and 21 bases lay in between. The CDR3 DNA reads as TGTGCCAGCAGGACCGCTGAGACGGCCCGGGGCACTGAAGCTTTCTTT. Its protein is CASRTAETARGTEAFF.

This clone was picked up one time. This sequence joins TRBV7-9 and TRBJ2-5, with D unclear. The CDR3 contains 11 residues. Between the trimmed V and J ends, which lost 10 bases and 3 bases, there was a span of 9 bases. Germline V gives CDR1 SEHNR, CDR2 FQNEAQ (reference sequence). As DNA, the CDR3 is TGTGCCACATTACTCGAAGAGACCCAGTACTTC. Protein sequence: CATLLEETQYF.

This rearrangement joins TRBV6-5 to TRBJ2-3; weak D call: TRBD2 (5 bases). The CDR3 sequence is 16 residues long. Trimming shortened V by 0 bases and J by 2 bases, and 12 bases separated the two germline ends. Germline V gene lookup returns CDR1 MNHEY and CDR2 SVGAGI. CDR3 in DNA: TGTGCCAGCAGTTACTCACCCAGCGGAGACACAGATACGCAGTATTTT. It is translated as CASSYSPSGDTDTQYF.

This clone came up once. This chain uses TRBV7-3 with TRBJ2-7, with TRBD1 matching over 9 bases. This CDR3 region has 15 residues. V dropped 5 bases and J dropped 3; count of bases not matched to a gene: 8. Per the germline V gene, CDR1 is SGHTA and CDR2 is FQGTGA. CDR3 residues: CASSLVGDRDYEQYF. The CDR3 DNA reads as TGTGCCAGCAGCCTGGTAGGGGACAGGGACTACGAGCAGTACTTC.

The chain employs TRBV5-1 and TRBJ1-1, with a possible D match to TRBD1 (5 bases). The germline V and J ends were trimmed by 5 bases and 7 bases, with 15 bases remaining between them. From germline, CDR1 is SGHRS and CDR2 YFSETQ. This CDR3 comprises 13 residues. Here the CDR3 reads CASRDGANNEAFF. The CDR3 DNA is TGCGCCAGCAGAGATGGGGCCAATAATGAAGCTTTCTTT. The full variable domain, its missing parts supplied by reference TRBV5-1 and TRBJ1-1, is KAGVTQTPRYLIKTRGQQVTLSCSPISGHRSVSWYQQTPGQGLQFLFEYFSETQRNKGNFPGRFSGRQFSNSRSEMNVSTLELGDSALYLCASRDGANNEAFFGQGTRLTVV.

V is TRBV27 and J is TRBJ2-7, with TRBD2 identical over 14 bases. Germline values: CDR1 MNHEY, CDR2 SMNVEV (reference sequence). With 6 bases clipped from V and 6 bases from J, the junction kept 13 bases outside the gene matches. This CDR3 is 17 amino acids long. The CDR3 coding sequence is TGTGCCAGCAGCGTCTTTGGGCGACTAGCGGGAGGGTTCGAGCAGTACTTC. It yields the protein CASSVFGRLAGGFEQYF.

Only one count was recorded for this clone. V and J are TRBV28 and TRBJ1-2, with a possible D match to TRBD1 (5 bases). The V end lost 4 bases, the J end lost 3 bases, and 9 bases lay between the germline ends. The CDR3 totals 13 residues. Germline V gene data show CDR1 as MDHEN and CDR2 as SYDVKM. The CDR3 is CASSSRQHYGYTF. CDR3 DNA sequence: TGTGCCAGCAGTTCTCGACAGCACTATGGCTACACCTTC.

This clone occurred once. The V gene is TRBV18, the J gene TRBJ2-4, with TRBD1 as a possible D gene (6 bases). Per germline, CDR1 KGHSH and CDR2 LQKENI. The CDR3 covers 17 residues. V lost 4 bases and J lost 3, with 19 bases in between. CDR3 bases: TGTGCCAGCTCACGTTCCCCAAGGGGGAGCGGCAAAAACATTCAGTACTTC. Translating gives CASSRSPRGSGKNIQYF. Full variable domain (rest looked up from reference TRBV18 and TRBJ2-4): NAGVMQNPRHLVRRRGQEARLRCSPMKGHSHVYWYRQLPEEGLKFMVYLQKENIIDESGMPKERFSAEFPKEGPSILRIQQVVRGDSAAYFCASSRSPRGSGKNIQYFGAGTRLSVL.

The genes are TRBV28 and TRBJ2-5; 7 bases agree with TRBD2. Germline-derived CDR1 and CDR2 are MDHEN and SYDVKM. With V trimmed by 5 bases and J by 5 bases, 5 bases remained unmatched. The CDR3 runs 13 residues. The CDR3 reads CASSVGLSETQYF. The CDR3 DNA reads TGTGCCAGCAGTGTGGGACTAAGTGAGACCCAGTACTTC.

The chain couples TRBV5-1 to TRBJ2-3, with D possibly being TRBD2 (7 bases). The germline CDR1 and CDR2 sequences are SGHRS and YFSETQ. The CDR3 runs to 15 residues. Trimming removed 5 bases from V and 2 bases from J, with 15 bases in between. The CDR3 is CASSGRGGPTDTQYF. CDR3 bases: TGCGCCAGCAGTGGTAGGGGGGGGCCCACAGATACGCAGTATTTT.

This chain connects TRBV7-9 to TRBJ2-1; 13 bases are a match to TRBD2. The CDR3 runs 16 residues. Germline-derived CDR1 and CDR2 are SEHNR and FQNEAQ (reference sequence). V gave up 3 bases and J gave up 8 bases; unmatched junction bases: 7. This CDR3 reads CASSFLGLAGDHEQFF. CDR3 DNA sequence: TGTGCCAGCAGCTTTCTAGGACTAGCGGGAGACCATGAGCAGTTCTTC.

This clone appeared a single time. This chain connects TRBV6-5 to TRBJ1-5; no reliable D call. Trimming shortened V by 2 bases and J by 1 base, and 6 bases separated the two germline ends. This CDR3 comprises 14 residues. CDR1 and CDR2 from the germline V gene are MNHEY and SVGAGI. CDR3 amino acids: CASSYRSSNQPQHF. In DNA form, the CDR3 reads TGTGCCAGCAGTTACCGGAGCAGCAATCAGCCCCAGCATTTT.

The rearrangement uses TRBV6-1 and TRBJ1-1; 7 bases align to TRBD1. Unmatched junction bases numbered 7, after V lost 6 bases and J lost 3 bases. The CDR3 covers 14 residues. CDR1 is MNHNS, CDR2 SASEGT, per germline. CDR3: CASSRQGGYTEAFF. CDR3 coding DNA: TGTGCCAGCAGCAGACAGGGAGGGTACACTGAAGCTTTCTTT.

The chain employs TRBV7-9 and TRBJ2-1; D is ambiguous. Looked up from germline, CDR1 is SEHNR and CDR2 is FQNEAQ (reference sequence). The CDR3 length is 14 residues. V was clipped by 2 bases and J by 8 bases, with 13 bases between them. The CDR3 nucleotides are TGTGCCAGCAGCTTATTTATTTATGGCGATGAGCAGTTCTTC. Protein sequence: CASSLFIYGDEQFF.

The rearrangement uses TRBV19 and TRBJ1-5; D is ambiguous. Germline CDR1 is LNHDA and CDR2 is SQIVND (reference sequence). V was shortened by 5 bases and J by 4 bases, with 18 bases between the two germline ends. The CDR3 extends over 16 amino acids. In DNA, the CDR3 is TGTGCCAGTAGTTTTCTCACCTTGATTTCGAATCAGCCCCAGCATTTT. It encodes CASSFLTLISNQPQHF.

The V gene is TRBV27, the J gene TRBJ2-7; 9 bases fit TRBD1. The CDR3 covers 15 residues. Germline V gene data show CDR1 as MNHEY and CDR2 as SMNVEV (reference sequence). V was pared by 1 base and J by 3 bases, with 4 bases of the junction left unmatched. The CDR3 reads CASSLLGQGLYEQYF. Written as DNA, the CDR3 is TGTGCCAGCAGTTTATTGGGACAGGGCCTCTACGAGCAGTACTTC.

In this sample, this clone turned up once. V is TRBV6-4 and J is TRBJ2-1; 12 nucleotides agree with TRBD2. From germline, CDR1 is MRHNA and CDR2 SNTAGT. This CDR3 is built from 15 residues. V lost 5 bases and J lost 6; bases outside the gene matches: 5. The CDR3 nucleotides are TGTGCCAGCAGTAAGACTAGCGGGAGTGTCAATGAGCAGTTCTTC. This translates into CASSKTSGSVNEQFF.

A single count supports this clone. The V and J genes are TRBV6-5 and TRBJ1-4, with D unresolved. The CDR3 runs 15 residues. V lost 6 bases to trimming and J lost 1 base, with 12 bases between them. The germline V gene encodes CDR1 MNHEY and CDR2 SVGAGI. The CDR3 loop reads CASRQGRLTNEKLFF. CDR3 bases: TGTGCCAGCAGACAAGGTCGGCTAACTAATGAAAAACTGTTTTTT.

The CDR3 protein is CASSLADTTYEQYF. The CDR3 region has the DNA TGTGCCAGCAGTTTAGCAGACACCACCTACGAGCAGTACTTC. The rearrangement uses TRBV28 and TRBJ2-7; D unclear. The CDR3 loop spans 14 amino acids. In germline, CDR1 is MDHEN, CDR2 SYDVKM. V gave up 2 bases and J gave up 2 bases, with 10 bases separating them.

This sequence joins TRBV10-2 and TRBJ2-1; 10 nucleotides match TRBD2. CDR1 and CDR2 from the germline V gene are WSHSY and SAAADI. V shed 0 bases, J shed 1 base, and the junction held 18 bases outside the gene matches. The CDR3 length is 22 residues. The CDR3 here is CASSESPRDRTPSGSSYNEQFF. The CDR3 DNA is TGCGCCAGCAGTGAGTCGCCCCGGGACAGAACTCCTAGCGGGAGTTCCTACAATGAGCAGTTCTTC.

The chain is built from TRBV5-6 and TRBJ2-3; D unresolved. The CDR3 extends over 12 amino acids. Trimming took 4 bases from V and 2 from J, leaving 5 bases between them. The V gene's germline CDR1 is SGHDT and CDR2 YYEEEE. The CDR3 bases are TGTGCCAGCAGCCAACACACAGATACGCAGTATTTT. Translated, it gives CASSQHTDTQYF.